The rows below give T cell receptor beta chains drawn from one sample of a study of shared clonotypes between healthy human individuals. Here immunoSEQ multiplex PCR was the method, and the copy in TCRdb shows in-frame clones only, minus some. This sample yields about 1.5 million clones, of which over 95% are seen a single time; approximately 1.1% belongs to the top ten. Sequencing used naive CD4+ T cells sorted from blood. Source of these receptors: a man aged 25 to 40 in good health. CDR3s include the opening cysteine and the closing phenylalanine or tryptophan. Each record gives: J gene, D gene, V gene, clone size, CDR3 protein, CDR3 DNA. The D gene is left open where the match is weak. Not every row has a clone size; where given, it reads once, few, many or a size class.

J: TRBJ1-1; D: .; V: TRBV10-3; size: .; CDR3: CAISERLGGTEAFF; DNA: TGTGCCATCAGTGAAAGGTTGGGGGGAACTGAAGCTTTCTTT
J: TRBJ2-7; D: TRBD2; V: TRBV27; size: once; CDR3: CASSLAGVGLQYF; DNA: TGTGCCAGCAGTTTGGCGGGAGTCGGGTTGCAGTACTTC
J: TRBJ1-3; D: .; V: TRBV5-1; size: once; CDR3: CASSEGQAGNTIYF; DNA: TGCGCCAGCAGCGAGGGGCAGGCGGGAAACACCATATATTTT
J: TRBJ2-7; D: .; V: TRBV28; size: .; CDR3: CASGTTSYEQYF; DNA: TGTGCCAGTGGCACTACCTCCTACGAGCAGTACTTC
J: TRBJ1-5; D: .; V: TRBV19; size: .; CDR3: CASSGGDQPQHF; DNA: TGTGCCAGTAGTGGGGGGGATCAGCCCCAGCATTTT
J: TRBJ1-1; D: .; V: TRBV30; size: .; CDR3: CAWRGAINTEAFF; DNA: TGTGCCTGGAGGGGCGCGATAAACACTGAAGCTTTCTTT
J: TRBJ2-3; D: TRBD1; V: TRBV5-1; size: .; CDR3: CASSGTGVQPDTQYF; DNA: TGCGCCAGCAGCGGAACAGGGGTTCAGCCAGATACGCAGTATTTT
J: TRBJ2-5; D: .; V: TRBV5-1; size: .; CDR3: CASSLVVETQYF; DNA: TGCGCCAGCAGCTTGGTGGTGGAGACCCAGTACTTC
J: TRBJ2-1; D: TRBD2; V: TRBV7-3; size: once; CDR3: CASSPRLAGGYEQFF; DNA: TGTGCCAGCAGCCCCCGACTAGCGGGAGGCTATGAGCAGTTCTTC
J: TRBJ1-2; D: .; V: TRBV5-5; size: .; CDR3: CASSSPDGYGYTF; DNA: TGTGCCAGCAGCTCACCGGACGGCTATGGCTACACCTTC
J: TRBJ2-7; D: .; V: TRBV10-3; size: .; CDR3: CAISESGLRSYEQYF; DNA: TGTGCCATCAGTGAGTCGGGATTACGCTCCTACGAGCAGTACTTC
J: TRBJ1-1; D: .; V: TRBV25-1; size: once; CDR3: CASSGVGGNAEAFF; DNA: TGTGCCAGCAGTGGCGTAGGGGGTAACGCTGAAGCTTTCTTT
J: TRBJ2-1; D: .; V: TRBV28; size: once; CDR3: CASSSLRYEQFF; DNA: TGTGCCAGCAGTTCCTTACGTTATGAGCAGTTCTTC
J: TRBJ2-1; D: TRBD2; V: TRBV28; size: .; CDR3: CASSLVLAGIYNEQFF; DNA: TGTGCCAGCAGTTTGGTGCTAGCGGGAATCTACAATGAGCAGTTCTTC
J: TRBJ1-5; D: .; V: TRBV2; size: .; CDR3: CASSGGSNQPQHF; DNA: TGTGCCAGCAGTGGGGGGAGCAATCAGCCCCAGCATTTT
J: TRBJ2-7; D: .; V: TRBV5-5; size: .; CDR3: CASSLVGSGYEQYF; DNA: TGTGCCAGCAGCTTGGTTGGTTCGGGCTACGAGCAGTACTTC
J: TRBJ2-7; D: TRBD2; V: TRBV5-1; size: .; CDR3: CASSLIPSGNTYEQYF; DNA: TGCGCCAGCAGCTTGATTCCTAGCGGGAATACCTACGAGCAGTACTTC
J: TRBJ2-7; D: .; V: TRBV6-1; size: once; CDR3: CASSGFSRARPDEQYF; DNA: TGTGCCAGCAGTGGTTTTTCAAGAGCCCGTCCCGACGAGCAGTACTTC
J: TRBJ2-3; D: .; V: TRBV19; size: .; CDR3: CASSISGDTQYF; DNA: TGTGCCAGTAGTATTAGTGGGGATACGCAGTATTTT
J: TRBJ1-1; D: .; V: TRBV7-3; size: once; CDR3: CASSSYRETEAFF; DNA: TGTGCCAGCAGCTCTTACAGGGAAACTGAAGCTTTCTTT
J: TRBJ1-5; D: .; V: TRBV20-1; size: .; CDR3: CSASKIQPQHF; DNA: TGCAGTGCTTCCAAGATCCAGCCCCAGCATTTT
J: TRBJ1-2; D: .; V: TRBV2; size: .; CDR3: CASTRSGPQYGYTF; DNA: TGTGCCAGCACCAGATCAGGGCCCCAATATGGCTACACCTTC
J: TRBJ2-7; D: .; V: TRBV2; size: .; CDR3: CASSDRSSYEQYF; DNA: TGTGCCAGCAGTGACAGGAGCTCCTACGAGCAGTACTTC
J: TRBJ1-1; D: .; V: TRBV19; size: .; CDR3: CASSIVAGPEAFF; DNA: TGTGCCAGTAGTATAGTAGCGGGACCTGAAGCTTTCTTT
J: TRBJ2-7; D: TRBD1; V: TRBV7-8; size: .; CDR3: CASSSASGGNYF; DNA: TGTGCCAGCAGCTCCGCTTCAGGGGGCAACTACTTC
J: TRBJ2-3; D: .; V: TRBV7-3; size: .; CDR3: CASSSKARTQAAGTQYF; DNA: TGTGCCAGCAGCTCAAAAGCTAGGACTCAAGCAGCGGGTACGCAGTATTTT
J: TRBJ2-1; D: TRBD2; V: TRBV25-1; size: .; CDR3: CASSYTGLAGALNEQFF; DNA: TGTGCCAGCAGTTACACAGGACTAGCGGGAGCACTCAATGAGCAGTTCTTC
J: TRBJ2-3; D: TRBD1; V: TRBV5-1; size: .; CDR3: CASSGDRGPGTDTQYF; DNA: TGCGCCAGCAGCGGCGACAGGGGGCCGGGCACAGATACGCAGTATTTT
J: TRBJ2-7; D: TRBD2; V: TRBV30; size: .; CDR3: CAWRAGRTRSDEQYF; DNA: TGTGCCTGGAGGGCAGGACGGACTAGGTCGGACGAGCAGTACTTC
J: TRBJ2-1; D: TRBD2; V: TRBV7-6; size: .; CDR3: CASSLGGTSGSGEQFF; DNA: TGTGCCAGCAGCTTAGGTGGGACTAGCGGGAGTGGTGAGCAGTTCTTC
J: TRBJ1-5; D: .; V: TRBV5-1; size: once; CDR3: CASSADPYSNQPQHF; DNA: TGCGCCAGCAGCGCCGATCCTTATAGCAATCAGCCCCAGCATTTT
J: TRBJ2-1; D: .; V: TRBV6-1; size: .; CDR3: CASNRARPNNEQFF; DNA: TGTGCCAGCAATAGGGCTAGACCGAACAATGAGCAGTTCTTC
J: TRBJ2-2; D: .; V: TRBV7-2; size: .; CDR3: CASTFRGMGRGELFF; DNA: TGTGCCAGCACCTTCAGGGGAATGGGGCGGGGGGAGCTGTTTTTT
J: TRBJ2-5; D: .; V: TRBV29-1; size: .; CDR3: CSVYLFLRETQYF; DNA: TGCAGCGTTTACCTTTTCCTGCGAGAGACCCAGTACTTC
J: TRBJ2-6; D: .; V: TRBV9; size: .; CDR3: CASSVEQGKTVVNVLTF; DNA: TGTGCCAGCAGCGTAGAACAGGGTAAGACGGTGGTCAACGTCCTGACTTTC
J: TRBJ2-3; D: TRBD2; V: TRBV5-1; size: .; CDR3: CASSYAGTSGSTDTQYF; DNA: TGCGCCAGCAGCTACGCGGGGACTAGCGGAAGCACAGATACGCAGTATTTT
J: TRBJ2-3; D: TRBD2; V: TRBV7-9; size: .; CDR3: CASSLISGRADTQYF; DNA: TGTGCCAGCAGCTTAATAAGCGGGAGAGCAGATACGCAGTATTTT
J: TRBJ1-2; D: .; V: TRBV11-2; size: .; CDR3: CASSLGASGYTF; DNA: TGTGCCAGCAGCTTAGGGGCCTCTGGCTACACCTTC
J: TRBJ2-1; D: TRBD2; V: TRBV7-7; size: .; CDR3: CASSSGTSVYNEQFF; DNA: TGTGCCAGCAGCTCTGGGACTAGCGTTTACAATGAGCAGTTCTTC
J: TRBJ2-7; D: .; V: TRBV19; size: .; CDR3: CASSIDHTYEQYF; DNA: TGTGCCAGTAGTATAGATCATACCTACGAGCAGTACTTC
J: TRBJ1-2; D: .; V: TRBV5-8; size: once; CDR3: CASSFGTLKKDGYTF; DNA: TGTGCCAGCAGCTTTGGGACCCTGAAAAAGGATGGCTACACCTTC
J: TRBJ1-5; D: .; V: TRBV15; size: .; CDR3: CATSRDRVVGQPQHF; DNA: TGTGCCACCAGCAGAGATCGGGTCGTCGGCCAGCCCCAGCATTTT
J: TRBJ1-3; D: .; V: TRBV7-2; size: once; CDR3: CASSLRIRTDIYF; DNA: TGTGCCAGCAGCTTACGCATCAGGACAGACATATATTTT
J: TRBJ2-7; D: TRBD2; V: TRBV27; size: .; CDR3: CASRPRGGPGRYQYF; DNA: TGTGCCAGCAGACCACGGGGAGGGCCAGGGCGTTATCAGTACTTC
J: TRBJ2-5; D: .; V: TRBV19; size: .; CDR3: CASSMGLQTQYF; DNA: TGTGCCAGTAGTATGGGGCTCCAGACCCAGTACTTC
J: TRBJ2-4; D: TRBD1; V: TRBV6-4; size: .; CDR3: CARGTGGPKNIQYF; DNA: TGTGCCAGAGGGACAGGGGGCCCCAAAAACATTCAGTACTTC
J: TRBJ2-7; D: TRBD2; V: TRBV6-5; size: once; CDR3: CASSRTRGYYEQYF; DNA: TGTGCCAGCAGCCGGACTAGAGGATACTACGAGCAGTACTTC
J: TRBJ1-2; D: .; V: TRBV2; size: .; CDR3: CASSWSTANYGYTF; DNA: TGTGCCAGCAGTTGGTCGACAGCTAACTATGGCTACACCTTC
J: TRBJ2-1; D: TRBD2; V: TRBV27; size: .; CDR3: CASSLRAGEFNEQFF; DNA: TGTGCCAGCAGTTTACGGGCGGGAGAATTTAATGAGCAGTTCTTC
J: TRBJ1-3; D: .; V: TRBV5-1; size: once; CDR3: CASSPSASGNTIYF; DNA: TGCGCCAGCAGCCCGTCCGCTTCTGGAAACACCATATATTTT
J: TRBJ1-2; D: .; V: TRBV15; size: few; CDR3: CATSRAGTYYGYTF; DNA: TGTGCCACCAGCAGAGCAGGGACTTACTATGGCTACACCTTC
J: TRBJ2-1; D: .; V: TRBV14; size: .; CDR3: CASSQLTGAFNEQFF; DNA: TGTGCCAGCAGCCAACTAACGGGAGCGTTCAATGAGCAGTTCTTC